This TCR beta chain was sequenced in a study of PD-1 blockade in classical Hodgkin lymphoma. Study-wide points: For complete responders, baseline diversity was comparable to that of newly diagnosed patients. A reduction in baseline TCR diversity was reportedly seen in newly diagnosed patients relative to healthy donors.

Worth noting for this clone: Its antigen is not known.

Germline CDR1 GTSNPN, CDR2 SVGIG (reference sequence). The CDR3 sequence is 11 residues long. Trimming took off 0 bases at V and 3 bases at J, with 3 bases between the two ends. All patients experienced relapse after autologous stem cell transplantation, and brentuximab vedotin exposure was variable. This table comes from immunoSEQ multiplex PCR, and its TCRdb copy is limited to in-frame clones, with some not included. This table holds about 31,000 clones, 70% to 85% found once. The material sequenced was peripheral blood mononuclear cells (PBMCs), taken before the second cycle of nivolumab. The TCR was taken from a human donor with classical Hodgkin lymphoma. This chain joins TRBV30 and TRBJ2-7; D is unclear. CDR3 loop: CAWSVLYEQYF. The CDR3 coding sequence is TGTGCCTGGAGTGTACTCTACGAGCAGTACTTC.